This TCR beta chain was sequenced for a study of T-cell memory formation after mild COVID-19. Overall study: Among the donors, TCR clusters were largely specific to each donor.

TCRdb re-analysed the 5' RACE reads in MiXCR, keeping a single row per CDR3 protein. The sample contains over 60,000 distinct CDR3 sequences, over 15% of which appear only once. Germline CDR1 and CDR2: MNHNY and SVGAGI (reference sequence). This CDR3 is built from 15 residues. Unmatched junction bases numbered 2, after V lost 0 bases and J lost 1 base. The V gene is TRBV6-6, the J gene TRBJ2-5; 7 bases agree with TRBD2. The sequence came from an adult woman who had mild COVID-19 (a few samples of this study predate the infection). Cell type and time point are not known. The sequenced sample was PBMCs or a T cell subset sorted from them (not recorded which). Here the CDR3 reads CASSYSTGGQETQYF. The CDR3 DNA reads as TGTGCCAGCAGTTACTCGACGGGGGGCCAAGAGACCCAGTACTTC.